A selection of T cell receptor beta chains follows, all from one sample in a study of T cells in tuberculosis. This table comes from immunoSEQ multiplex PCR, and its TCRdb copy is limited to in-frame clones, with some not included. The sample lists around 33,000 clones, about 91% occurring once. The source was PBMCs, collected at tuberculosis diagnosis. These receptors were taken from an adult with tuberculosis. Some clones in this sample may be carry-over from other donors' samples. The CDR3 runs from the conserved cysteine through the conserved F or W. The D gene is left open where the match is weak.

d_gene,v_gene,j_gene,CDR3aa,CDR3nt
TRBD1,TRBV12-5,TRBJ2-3,CASGLATTGGNTDTQYF,TGTGCTAGTGGTTTGGCCACGACAGGGGGCAACACAGATACGCAGTATTTT
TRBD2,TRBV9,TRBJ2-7,CASSASLGGGEQYF,TGTGCCAGCAGCGCCTCTCTGGGCGGGGGCGAGCAGTACTTC
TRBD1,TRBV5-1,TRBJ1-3,CASSLSYRGTGNTIYF,TGCGCCAGCAGCTTATCCTACAGGGGGACTGGAAACACCATATATTTT
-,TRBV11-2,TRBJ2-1,CASSPRWTSDTLLEQFF,TGTGCCAGCAGCCCAAGATGGACCTCGGACACACTTTTAGAGCAGTTCTTC
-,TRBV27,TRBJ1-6,CATAQVESSYNSPLHF,TGTGCTACGGCCCAGGTTGAAAGCTCCTATAATTCACCCCTCCACTTT
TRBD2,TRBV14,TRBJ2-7,CASSQELAGSLSYEQYF,TGTGCCAGCAGCCAAGAACTAGCGGGGTCACTTTCCTACGAGCAGTACTTC
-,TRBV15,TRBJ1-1,CATSRDGGVYTEAFF,TGTGCCACCAGCAGAGATGGGGGGGTTTACACTGAAGCTTTCTTT
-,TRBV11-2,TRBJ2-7,CASSLAQGTYEQYF,TGTGCCAGCAGCTTAGCACAGGGCACCTACGAGCAGTACTTC
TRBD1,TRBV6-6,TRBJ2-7,CASTVRGLDEQYF,TGTGCCAGCACCGTCAGGGGGTTAGACGAGCAGTACTTC
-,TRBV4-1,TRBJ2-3,CASSQDRWSGTGGDTQYF,TGCGCCAGCAGCCAAGATCGATGGAGCGGCACGGGTGGGGATACGCAGTATTTT
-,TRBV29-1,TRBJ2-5,CSATLGGETQYF,TGCAGCGCAACACTGGGGGGAGAGACCCAGTACTTC
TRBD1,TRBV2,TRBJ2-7,CASSLVGTGFGEQYF,TGTGCCAGCAGTCTCGTAGGGACAGGCTTTGGAGAGCAGTACTTC
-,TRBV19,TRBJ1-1,CASSQNGDTEAFF,TGTGCCAGTAGCCAAAACGGGGACACTGAAGCTTTCTTT
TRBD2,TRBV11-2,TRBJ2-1,CASSLGKLASNEQFF,TGTGCCAGCAGCTTAGGGAAACTAGCGTCCAACGAGCAGTTCTTC
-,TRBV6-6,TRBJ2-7,CASSGRVYEQYF,TGTGCCAGCAGTGGCAGGGTCTACGAGCAGTACTTC